Presented here are 2 T cell receptor beta chains from one specimen sequenced in a study of blood T cell repertoires in COVID-19. Produced via immunoSEQ multiplex PCR; TCRdb's table is partial and in-frame only. Here the sample spans approximately 450,000 clones, 87% being singletons. Input material: PBMCs or T cells enriched from blood (not recorded which). The receptors shown here come from a young woman with acute COVID-19.

The chain links TRBV9 to TRBJ1-1, with TRBD1 identical over 7 bases. This CDR3 spans 15 amino acids. Germline CDR1 is SGDLS and CDR2 is YYNGEE. The V gene end was trimmed by 1 base and the J gene end by 3 bases; junction bases not matched to a gene: 6. The CDR3 region has the DNA TGTGCCAGCAGCGTAAGCTCAGGGACAGACACTGAAGCTTTCTTT. This encodes CASSVSSGTDTEAFF.

The chain has TRBV29-1 and TRBJ1-2; D is possibly TRBD1 (6 bases). CDR1 is SQVTM, CDR2 ANQGSEA, per germline. The CDR3 extends over 12 amino acids. Trimming stripped 3 bases from V and 5 bases from J, with 10 bases between. The CDR3 bases are TGCAGCGTTGATTCCAGGGGATATGGCTACACCTTC. This sequence encodes CSVDSRGYGYTF. The whole variable domain, filled in from reference TRBV29-1 and TRBJ1-2, reads SAVISQKPSRDICQRGTSLTIQCQVDSQVTMMFWYRQQPGQSLTLIATANQGSEATYESGFVIDKFPISRPNLTFSTLTVSNMSPEDSSIYLCSVDSRGYGYTFGSGTRLTVV.